These T cell receptor beta chains were read from a single sample in a study of blood T cells in healthy people across ages. TCRdb re-called the 5' RACE reads with MiXCR, one entry per CDR3 protein. The table lists fewer than 800,000 distinct CDR3 sequences, 32% of them singletons. The sequenced sample consisted of blood. These receptors were taken from a woman of 80 years or more in good health. The CDR3 runs from the conserved cysteine through the conserved F or W. A D gene is named only where the DNA matches it firmly. Not every row has a clone size; where given, it reads once, few, many or a size class.

d_call	v_call	j_call	clone_size	cdr3_aa	cdr3_nt
TRBD2	TRBV2	TRBJ2-1	many	CASNGGRAYNEQFF	TGTGCCAGCAACGGGGGGAGAGCCTACAATGAGCAGTTCTTC
TRBD1	TRBV20-1	TRBJ2-7	.	CSARDLGTGGSYEQYF	TGCAGTGCTAGAGATCTCGGGACAGGGGGCTCCTACGAGCAGTACTTC
.	TRBV20-1	TRBJ2-3	many	CSARGGSGTQYF	TGCAGTGCTAGAGGAGGGTCCGGTACGCAGTATTTT
.	TRBV7-2	TRBJ2-3	.	CASSTWGAGTDTQYF	TGTGCCAGCAGCACATGGGGGGCCGGCACAGATACGCAGTATTTT
.	TRBV14	TRBJ2-2	.	CASSPRRTGELFF	TGTGCCAGCAGCCCCCGGAGGACCGGGGAGCTGTTTTTT
TRBD1	TRBV7-2	TRBJ2-7	.	CASSRVTGAYEQYF	TGTGCCAGCAGCCGCGTAACAGGGGCCTACGAGCAGTACTTC
TRBD2	TRBV28	TRBJ2-1	.	CVSSLDQSGGASEQFF	TGTGTCAGCAGTTTAGACCAAAGCGGGGGGGCATCCGAGCAGTTCTTC
TRBD2	TRBV9	TRBJ2-7	many	CASSTTGGYGLAGIEQYF	TGTGCCAGCAGCACGACAGGGGGCTATGGACTAGCGGGGATCGAGCAGTACTTC
.	TRBV2	TRBJ1-5	.	CASTKEQGNQPQHF	TGTGCCAGCACGAAGGAACAGGGAAATCAGCCCCAGCATTTT
.	TRBV7-9	TRBJ2-7	many	CASSLDGRTNDEQYF	TGTGCCAGCAGCTTAGATGGTCGGACAAACGACGAGCAGTACTTC
.	TRBV5-1	TRBJ2-1	many	CASSQGRSSYNEQFF	TGCGCCAGCAGCCAAGGTAGAAGCTCCTACAATGAGCAGTTCTTC
.	TRBV27	TRBJ2-7	many	CASSRARGLSYEQYF	TGTGCCAGCAGTCGGGCCAGGGGCCTCTCCTACGAGCAGTACTTC
TRBD1	TRBV18	TRBJ1-2	.	CASSPPRQGGGYTF	TGTGCCAGCTCACCACCGAGACAGGGTGGCGGCTACACCTTC
.	TRBV18	TRBJ2-1	.	CASSLDPLYNEQFF	TGTGCCAGCTCACTCGACCCCCTCTACAATGAGCAGTTCTTC
TRBD1	TRBV4-1	TRBJ2-7	.	CASSQERDSLYEQYF	TGCGCCAGCAGCCAAGAAAGGGACAGCCTCTACGAGCAGTACTTC
.	TRBV5-5	TRBJ2-5	few	CASSLDGVFNEQYF	TGTGCCAGCAGCTTGGATGGGGTTTTTAATGAGCAGTACTTC
.	TRBV5-5	TRBJ2-7	.	CASSFSHRSYEQYF	TGTGCCAGCAGCTTTTCCCACCGCTCCTACGAGCAGTACTTC
.	TRBV2	TRBJ2-3	many	CASTEGDSTDTQYF	TGTGCCAGCACCGAGGGGGATAGCACAGATACGCAGTATTTT
.	TRBV7-3	TRBJ2-7	many	CASSLKGEYEQYF	TGTGCCAGCAGCTTAAAGGGGGAGTACGAGCAGTACTTC
.	TRBV7-2	TRBJ1-2	many	CASSANRANYGYTF	TGTGCCAGCAGCGCAAACAGGGCTAACTATGGCTACACCTTC
.	TRBV6-2/TRBV6-3	TRBJ1-2	many	CASSPNGAHGYTF	TGTGCCAGCAGTCCTAATGGGGCCCACGGCTACACCTTC
.	TRBV20-1	TRBJ2-3	many	CSARDGLSGQPTDTQYF	TGCAGTGCTAGAGATGGGCTCAGCGGGCAACCCACAGATACGCAGTATTTT
.	TRBV7-2	TRBJ2-7	few	CASSMGLNYNEQYF	TGTGCCAGCAGCATGGGACTTAACTACAATGAGCAGTACTTC
TRBD2	TRBV5-1	TRBJ2-5	.	CASSLASSGGLGETQYF	TGCGCCAGCAGCTTGGCGTCTAGCGGGGGCCTGGGGGAGACCCAGTACTTC
TRBD1	TRBV20-1	TRBJ2-7	many	CSAYRGPSYEQYF	TGCAGTGCCTACAGGGGGCCTTCCTACGAGCAGTACTTC
.	TRBV24-1	TRBJ2-4	many	CATSDTPWGIQYF	TGTGCCACCAGTGATACCCCCTGGGGCATTCAGTACTTC
.	TRBV18	TRBJ2-5	many	CASSPPWSQETQYF	TGTGCCAGCTCACCACCGTGGAGCCAAGAGACCCAGTACTTC
TRBD2	TRBV6-1	TRBJ2-3	many	CASSERVASGLRTDTQYF	TGTGCCAGCAGTGAAAGGGTGGCTAGCGGACTCCGCACAGATACGCAGTATTTT
TRBD2	TRBV29-1	TRBJ2-1	few	CSVEPMSSGTKQFF	TGCAGCGTTGAGCCAATGTCTAGCGGGACAAAGCAGTTCTTC
.	TRBV12-3/TRBV12-4	TRBJ1-1	.	CASSLTAGRLIAFF	TGTGCCAGCAGCTTGACGGCGGGACGCCTGATCGCTTTCTTT
.	TRBV6-5	TRBJ2-7	.	CASSYSSGMEQYF	TGTGCCAGCAGTTACTCTTCGGGTATGGAGCAGTACTTC
TRBD1	TRBV5-1	TRBJ1-2	.	CASSLEQGPSGCTF	TGCGCCAGCAGTTTGGAACAGGGGCCCTCAGGCTGCACCTTC
TRBD1	TRBV6-5	TRBJ1-5	.	CASSYGTGNRASNQPQHF	TGTGCCAGCAGTTACGGGACAGGGAACAGAGCTAGCAATCAGCCCCAGCATTTT
TRBD2	TRBV10-3	TRBJ2-2	.	CAISPTSGGPGELFF	TGTGCCATCAGTCCGACTAGCGGGGGACCCGGGGAGCTGTTTTTT
.	TRBV28	TRBJ1-2	.	CASSLQLGGYTF	TGTGCCAGCAGTTTACAGTTGGGCGGCTACACCTTC
.	TRBV7-9	TRBJ1-2	many	CASSAGQPGYTF	TGTGCCAGCAGCGCCGGACAGCCGGGCTACACCTTC
.	TRBV5-1	TRBJ1-2	.	CASSLLNYGYTF	TGCGCCAGCAGCTTGCTCAACTATGGCTACACCTTC
.	TRBV28	TRBJ1-2	few	CASSDVRYGYTF	TGTGCCAGCAGTGACGTCCGATATGGCTACACCTTC
.	TRBV7-2	TRBJ2-6	many	CASSGRPGANVLTF	TGTGCCAGCAGCGGCAGACCTGGGGCCAACGTCCTGACTTTC
.	TRBV12-3/TRBV12-4	TRBJ1-1	.	CASRRRVSKGPMNTEAFF	TGTGCCAGCAGACGGCGCGTCTCTAAAGGACCAATGAACACTGAAGCTTTCTTT
.	TRBV4-3	TRBJ2-3	many	CASSQEVRSDTQYF	TGCGCCAGCAGCCAGGAGGTCAGGTCCGATACGCAGTATTTT
.	TRBV25-1	TRBJ1-5	many	CASSGVGSNQPQHF	TGTGCCAGCAGTGGGGTCGGTAGCAATCAGCCCCAGCATTTT
TRBD2	TRBV20-1	TRBJ2-3	.	CSARHTSDDTQYF	TGCAGTGCTAGGCACACTAGCGACGATACGCAGTATTTT
.	TRBV16	TRBJ1-6	many	CASSQFGLGNSPLHF	TGTGCCAGCAGCCAATTTGGACTGGGGAATTCACCCCTCCACTTT
TRBD1	TRBV6-6	TRBJ1-3	.	CASRPNPDRGYTIYF	TGTGCCAGCAGACCCAACCCCGACAGGGGATACACCATATATTTT
.	TRBV6-2/TRBV6-3	TRBJ2-1	many	CASSLGGGRGGEQFF	TGTGCCAGCAGTTTGGGGGGGGGGCGCGGCGGTGAGCAGTTCTTC
.	TRBV29-1	TRBJ1-1	few	CSVGRGADTEAFF	TGCAGCGTCGGGCGGGGGGCGGACACTGAAGCTTTCTTT
.	TRBV5-1	TRBJ2-5	many	CASSPPQVETQYF	TGCGCCAGCAGCCCCCCACAGGTGGAGACCCAGTACTTC
.	TRBV29-1	TRBJ2-7	.	CSVEGGAKEGAYEQYF	TGCAGCGTTGAGGGCGGCGCAAAAGAGGGAGCCTACGAGCAGTACTTC
TRBD2	TRBV20-1	TRBJ2-3	many	CSAASGSTDTQYF	TGCAGTGCCGCTAGCGGAAGCACAGATACGCAGTATTTT
.	TRBV20-1	TRBJ2-7	many	CSARDGAVSYEQYF	TGCAGTGCTAGAGATGGGGCAGTTTCCTACGAGCAGTACTTC
.	TRBV30	TRBJ2-3	few	CAWSLADTDTQYF	TGTGCCTGGAGTCTGGCGGACACAGATACGCAGTATTTT